The T cell receptor beta chain under discussion was sequenced for a study of shared clonotypes between healthy human individuals. Study in general: The cohort had a couple of women and three men, ages 18 to 49. Study findings and constraints: When naive CD4 clonotypes were compared across a handful of donors, 4% to 6.5% were shared.

Libraries were prepared by immunoSEQ multiplex PCR; TCRdb keeps only in-frame clonotypes and omits some of them. The table includes some 740,000 clones, 92% detected once. The CDR3 covers 15 residues. Germline V gene lookup returns CDR1 KGHSH and CDR2 LQKENI. The V end lost 3 bases, the J end lost 0 bases, and 9 bases lay between the germline ends. Naive CD8 cells comprised CD45RO-negative, CCR7-positively selected cells, excluding terminally differentiated effector memory CD45RA+ cells. Nashville, Tennessee was home to all donors, who were Caucasian adults. On this clone: Antigen: not known. In the same sample, other DNA sequences code for this CDR3.

Source material: naive CD8+ T cells sorted from blood. The V call is TRBV18, the J call TRBJ2-1, with D possibly TRBD1 on 5 matching bases. The TCR originated in a man aged 25-45 years in good health. This CDR3 is CASSPQGSSYNEQFF. In nucleotides, the CDR3 is TGTGCCAGCTCACCCCAGGGTAGCTCCTACAATGAGCAGTTCTTC.